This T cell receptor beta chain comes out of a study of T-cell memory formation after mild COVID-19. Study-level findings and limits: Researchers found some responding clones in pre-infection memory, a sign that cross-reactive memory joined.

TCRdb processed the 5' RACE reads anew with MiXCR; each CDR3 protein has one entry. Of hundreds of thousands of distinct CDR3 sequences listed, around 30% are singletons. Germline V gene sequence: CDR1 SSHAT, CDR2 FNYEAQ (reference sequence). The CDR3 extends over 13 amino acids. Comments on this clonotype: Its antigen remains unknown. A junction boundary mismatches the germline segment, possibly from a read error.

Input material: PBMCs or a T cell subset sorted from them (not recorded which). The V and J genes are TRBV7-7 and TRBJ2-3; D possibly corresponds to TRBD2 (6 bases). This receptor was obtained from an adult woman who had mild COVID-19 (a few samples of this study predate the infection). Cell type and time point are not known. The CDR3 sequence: CASSLGTFDTQYF. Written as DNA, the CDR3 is TGTGCTAGCAGCCTTGGGACTTTTGATACGCAGTATTTT.